The 9 T cell receptor beta chains presented below share a single source sample, sequenced in a study of OX40 agonist ivuxolimab in advanced cancers. TCRdb's table, derived via immunoSEQ multiplex PCR, lists solely in-frame clones and lacks some. The profile shows 70,000 to 95,000 clones, around nine tenths of them singletons. The sequences come from CD4+ or CD8+ T cells sorted from blood, collected in a trial of the OX40 agonist ivuxolimab. Receptors were obtained from an adult with an advanced solid tumor such as melanoma, head and neck, liver or kidney cancer.

The chain uses TRBV7-9 and TRBJ2-3; a possible D gene is TRBD2 (6 bases). Trimming removed 3 bases from V and 5 bases from J, with 24 bases in between. The CDR3 has 18 residues. In germline, CDR1 is SEHNR, CDR2 FQNEAQ (reference sequence). CDR3 sequence reads: CASSLKPWDFLMRDTQYF. CDR3 sequence (DNA): TGTGCCAGCAGCTTGAAGCCTTGGGACTTTCTGATGAGAGATACGCAGTATTTT.

The rearrangement uses TRBV4-3 and TRBJ2-7; 8 nucleotides agree with TRBD2. V lost 0 bases to trimming and J lost 5 bases; unmatched junction nucleotides: 9. This CDR3 is 16 amino acids long. CDR1 is LGHNA and CDR2 is YSLEER in the germline V gene. This chain's CDR3 is CASSQDAIGRAHEQYF. The CDR3 nucleotides are TGCGCCAGCAGCCAAGATGCGATCGGGAGGGCCCACGAGCAGTACTTC.

V usage is TRBV6-1 and J usage is TRBJ2-1, with a weak D call TRBD1 (5 bases). V was cut by 8 bases and J by 3 bases, with 11 bases left in between. The germline gives CDR1 MNHNS, CDR2 SASEGT. The CDR3 contains 13 residues. The CDR3 bases are TGTGCCAGCGGAAGGGGCCTCTACAATGAGCAGTTCTTC. It yields the protein CASGRGLYNEQFF.

The chain carries TRBV9 and TRBJ1-1, with TRBD1 as a possible D gene (5 bases). CDR3 length: 17 residues. Per the germline V gene, CDR1 is SGDLS and CDR2 is YYNGEE. Trimming removed 0 bases from V and 1 base from J, with 16 bases in between. CDR3 DNA: TGTGCCAGCAGCGTAGCTTGGGACTTAACTCCGAACACTGAAGCTTTCTTT. Protein sequence: CASSVAWDLTPNTEAFF.

The chain is built from TRBV7-9 and TRBJ2-7; 10 bases agree with TRBD1. The CDR3 sequence is 15 residues long. Germline V gives CDR1 SEHNR, CDR2 FQNEAQ (reference sequence). V gave up 4 bases and J gave up 2 bases; unmatched junction bases: 5. The CDR3 sequence is CASSSAGQGTYEQYF. CDR3 coding DNA: TGTGCCAGCAGCTCAGCGGGACAGGGGACCTACGAGCAGTACTTC. Complete variable domain (other parts from reference TRBV7-9 and TRBJ2-7): DTGVSQNPRHKITKRGQNVTFRCDPISEHNRLYWYRQTLGQGPEFLTYFQNEAQLEKSRLLSDRFSAERPKGSFSTLEIQRTEQGDSAMYLCASSSAGQGTYEQYFGPGTRLTVT.

The chain employs TRBV7-3 and TRBJ2-3, with D perhaps matching TRBD1 (6 bases). The CDR3 is 15 amino acids. CDR1 and CDR2 (germline): SGHTA, FQGTGA. V dropped 5 bases and J dropped 1 base, with 13 bases sitting between them. The CDR3 DNA is TGTGCCAGCAGCCCTGACTCAGGGGGCACAGATACGCAGTATTTT. The encoded protein is CASSPDSGGTDTQYF.

The rearrangement joins TRBV6-5 to TRBJ2-2; D is uncertain. The germline gives CDR1 MNHEY, CDR2 SVGAGI. The V gene lost 2 bases and the J gene lost 0 bases, with 4 bases spanning the gap. The CDR3 is 14 amino acids. In DNA form, the CDR3 reads TGTGCCAGCAGTTACCTTACGAACACCGGGGAGCTGTTTTTT. It specifies CASSYLTNTGELFF.

The V call is TRBV30, the J call TRBJ2-7; the D gene is possibly TRBD2 (5 bases). The V and J ends lost 1 base and 5 bases respectively, with 9 bases between them. Germline V gene sequence: CDR1 GTSNPN, CDR2 SVGIG (reference sequence). CDR3 length equals 12 residues. CDR3 coding DNA: TGTGCCTGGAGTGAATTGAGGGACGAGCAGTACTTC. This encodes CAWSELRDEQYF.

Here the CDR3 DNA reads TGTGCCAGCAGTTACTCAAGGAGAGAAAATCAGCCCCAGCATTTT. It specifies CASSYSRRENQPQHF. The V and J genes are TRBV6-6 and TRBJ1-5, with unresolved D. Germline V CDR1 and CDR2: MNHNY, SVGAGI (reference sequence). Trimming took off 0 bases at V and 4 bases at J, with 10 bases between the two ends. The CDR3 is 15 amino acids.